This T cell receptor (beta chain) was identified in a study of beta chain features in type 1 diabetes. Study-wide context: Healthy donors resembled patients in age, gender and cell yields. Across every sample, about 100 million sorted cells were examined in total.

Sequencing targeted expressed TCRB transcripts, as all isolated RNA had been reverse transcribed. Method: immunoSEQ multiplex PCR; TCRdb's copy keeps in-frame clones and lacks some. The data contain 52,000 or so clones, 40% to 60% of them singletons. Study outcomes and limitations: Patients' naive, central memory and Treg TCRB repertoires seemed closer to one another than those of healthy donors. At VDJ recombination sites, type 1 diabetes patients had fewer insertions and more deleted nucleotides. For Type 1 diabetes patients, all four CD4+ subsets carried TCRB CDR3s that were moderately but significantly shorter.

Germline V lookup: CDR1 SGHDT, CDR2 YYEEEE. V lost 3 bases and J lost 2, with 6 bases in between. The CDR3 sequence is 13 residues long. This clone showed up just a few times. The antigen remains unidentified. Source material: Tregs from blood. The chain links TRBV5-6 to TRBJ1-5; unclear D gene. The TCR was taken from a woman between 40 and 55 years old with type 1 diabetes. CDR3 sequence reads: CASSWAGNQPQHF. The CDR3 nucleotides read TGTGCCAGCAGCTGGGCTGGCAATCAGCCCCAGCATTTT.